The 32 T cell receptor beta chains below were found in one sample sequenced in a study of OX40 agonist ivuxolimab in advanced cancers. Sequencing was performed with immunoSEQ multiplex PCR; in TCRdb, only in-frame clones are kept and a portion is missing. The repertoire includes about 110,000 clones, around 90% of them detected once, and roughly 0.66% sits in the top ten. The sample consisted of CD4+ or CD8+ T cells sorted from blood, taken in a trial of the OX40 agonist ivuxolimab. The receptors were gathered from an adult with an advanced solid tumor such as melanoma, head and neck, liver or kidney cancer.

V usage is TRBV19 and J usage is TRBJ2-5; weak D call: TRBD1 (5 bases). V lost 3 bases and J 2 bases, leaving 13 bases between the germline ends. The germline V gene encodes CDR1 LNHDA and CDR2 SQIVND (reference sequence). The CDR3 has 15 residues. The CDR3 DNA sequence: TGTGCCAGTAGTATGAGGCAGGGTGGACAAGAGACCCAGTACTTC. Amino acids: CASSMRQGGQETQYF.

The chain joins TRBV7-3 to TRBJ2-5; possibly TRBD1 for D (6 bases). The CDR3 loop spans 15 amino acids. Germline V gene data show CDR1 as SGHTA and CDR2 as FQGTGA. V was clipped by 2 bases and J by 5 bases, with 15 bases between them. CDR3 region: CASSLSTGTGETQYF. CDR3 DNA sequence: TGTGCCAGCAGCTTATCCACAGGGACGGGGGAGACCCAGTACTTC.

This chain connects TRBV19 to TRBJ2-5; D is tentatively TRBD1 or TRBD2 (5 bases each). The germline V gene encodes CDR1 LNHDA and CDR2 SQIVND (reference sequence). The ends were cut back, 4 bases at V and 0 bases at J, with 6 bases in the middle. The CDR3 extends over 13 amino acids. CDR3: CASSRGDQETQYF. The CDR3 coding sequence is TGTGCCAGTAGTAGAGGGGACCAAGAGACCCAGTACTTC.

Turning to this clone: The sample carries other DNA sequences with the same CDR3. The rearrangement links TRBV6-1 to TRBJ1-6, with no clear D. Germline V gene sequence: CDR1 MNHNS, CDR2 SASEGT. CDR3 size: 14 residues. The V gene lost 2 bases and the J gene lost 9 bases, with 11 bases spanning the gap. The CDR3 nucleotides are TGTGCCAGCAGTGAAAGCGCGGCAAGTTCACCCCTCCACTTT. This gives the protein CASSESAASSPLHF.

The gene calls are TRBV28 and TRBJ1-5; D is possibly TRBD1 (5 bases). This CDR3 comprises 16 residues. V lost 4 bases, J lost 1 base, and 14 bases lay in between. Per the germline V gene, CDR1 is MDHEN and CDR2 is SYDVKM. The CDR3 sequence: CASSSPGGTSNQPQHF. The CDR3 DNA follows: TGTGCCAGCAGTTCTCCCGGTGGGACGAGCAATCAGCCCCAGCATTTT.

The gene calls are TRBV7-9 and TRBJ2-4, with D tentatively TRBD2 (5 bases). The germline V and J ends were trimmed by 6 bases and 0 bases, with 12 bases remaining between them. This CDR3 is built from 15 residues. Germline assignment: CDR1 SEHNR and CDR2 FQNEAQ (reference sequence). The CDR3 reads CASSFPGLAKNIQYF. In nucleotides, the CDR3 is TGTGCCAGCAGTTTTCCGGGATTAGCCAAAAACATTCAGTACTTC.

V is TRBV7-2 and J is TRBJ2-1; 7 nucleotides agree with TRBD2. The CDR3 runs 15 residues. J was trimmed by 4 bases and V by 1 base; bases with no gene match: 4. Germline V gene lookup returns CDR1 SGHTA and CDR2 FQGNSA. CDR3 in amino acids: CASSLGLAVYNEQFF. DNA for the CDR3: TGTGCCAGCAGCTTAGGGCTAGCGGTATACAATGAGCAGTTCTTC.

The chain has TRBV30 and TRBJ1-6; no firm D call. Trimming cost V 4 bases and J 6 bases, with 4 bases left between them. Germline V gene lookup returns CDR1 GTSNPN and CDR2 SVGIG (reference sequence). The CDR3 is 11 residues long. The CDR3 DNA reads TGTGCCTGGAATAGTAATTCACCCCTCCACTTT. Amino acids: CAWNSNSPLHF. Using reference TRBV30 and TRBJ1-6 for the parts outside the CDR3, the full variable domain is SQTIHQWPATLVQPVGSPLSLECTVEGTSNPNLYWYRQAAGRGLQLLFYSVGIGQISSEVPQNLSASRPQDRQFILSSKKLLLSDSGFYLCAWNSNSPLHFGNGTRLTVT.

The chain combines TRBV11-1 with TRBJ2-7, with TRBD1 matching over 11 bases. The trim removed 2 bases at V and 3 bases at J, leaving 6 bases unmatched. Per the germline V gene, CDR1 is SGHAT and CDR2 is FQDESV (reference sequence). CDR3 length: 16 amino acids. The CDR3 here is CASSLRLGTGGYEQYF. Written as DNA, the CDR3 is TGTGCCAGCAGCTTACGGCTCGGGACAGGGGGCTACGAGCAGTACTTC. Drawing the rest from reference TRBV11-1 and TRBJ2-7, the complete variable domain is EAEVAQSPRYKITEKSQAVAFWCDPISGHATLYWYRQILGQGPELLVQFQDESVVDDSQLPKDRFSAERLKGVDSTLKIQPAELGDSAMYLCASSLRLGTGGYEQYFGPGTRLTVT.

The chain has TRBV7-9 and TRBJ2-3; no clear D. V lost 3 bases and J 0 bases, leaving 10 bases between the germline ends. Germline CDR1 SEHNR, CDR2 FQNEAQ (reference sequence). The CDR3 totals 15 residues. CDR3 sequence: CASSFLLSSTDTQYF. The CDR3 bases are TGTGCCAGCAGCTTCCTCCTTTCAAGCACAGATACGCAGTATTTT.

Concerning this clone: Mismatch with germline at one junction end may stem from a read error. The V gene is TRBV7-7, the J gene TRBJ2-1; no definite D call. Germline V gene data show CDR1 as SSHAT and CDR2 as FNYEAQ (reference sequence). The CDR3 covers 14 residues. CDR3 coding DNA: TGTGCTAGCAGCCCTGGGCCTGCCCACAATGAGCAGTTCTTC. This codes for CASSPGPAHNEQFF.

This sequence joins TRBV9 and TRBJ2-7; D not certain. Trimming cost V 4 bases and J 3 bases, with 17 bases left between them. Germline V gives CDR1 SGDLS, CDR2 YYNGEE. The CDR3 is made up of 15 amino acids. The CDR3, as DNA: TGTGCCAGCAGCCCGCGACCCGGCCCCAACTACGAGCAGTACTTC. This sequence encodes CASSPRPGPNYEQYF.

V is TRBV19 and J is TRBJ2-1, with TRBD2 identical over 10 bases. The CDR3 sequence is 14 residues long. Germline V CDR1 and CDR2: LNHDA, SQIVND (reference sequence). With 7 bases clipped from V and 9 bases from J, the junction kept 9 bases outside the gene matches. The CDR3 region has the DNA TGTGCCAGTACAGGAGCGGGGGGGCAAGGTGAGCAGTTCTTC. It translates to CASTGAGGQGEQFF.

This CDR3 is CASSPPAGEGLEQYF. CDR3 sequence (DNA): TGTGCCAGCTCACCACCGGCGGGAGAAGGCCTCGAGCAGTACTTC. This chain uses TRBV18 with TRBJ2-7; TRBD2 matches 7 bases. From germline, CDR1 is KGHSH and CDR2 LQKENI. J lost 6 bases, V lost 0 bases, and 8 bases had no gene match. The CDR3 covers 15 residues.

V is TRBV5-1 and J is TRBJ2-1; 9 positions match TRBD2. Germline CDR1 reads SGHRS; CDR2 reads YFSETQ. The CDR3 runs 14 residues. V gave up 4 bases and J gave up 7 bases; unmatched junction bases: 6. The CDR3 region is CASSPGLAINEQFF. CDR3 in DNA: TGCGCCAGCAGCCCGGGACTAGCAATAAATGAGCAGTTCTTC.

This chain links TRBV28 with TRBJ1-2; tentatively, D is TRBD1 (5 bases). This CDR3 is 15 amino acids long. The V gene's germline CDR1 is MDHEN and CDR2 SYDVKM. V was trimmed by 5 bases and J by 4 bases, leaving 17 bases between them. The CDR3 DNA reads TGTGCCAGCAGTCCACCCGACAGACTTCTCTATGGCTACACCTTC. Translating gives CASSPPDRLLYGYTF.

This clone was observed once. The chain couples TRBV30 to TRBJ2-1, with 12 bases fitting TRBD2. CDR3 size: 17 residues. Germline V gives CDR1 GTSNPN, CDR2 SVGIG (reference sequence). J was trimmed by 4 bases and V by 3 bases; bases with no gene match: 10. DNA of the CDR3: TGTGCCTGGAGAGCCCGTCAAGGACTAGCGGGGTACAATGAGCAGTTCTTC. It translates to CAWRARQGLAGYNEQFF.

This chain uses TRBV29-1 with TRBJ2-5, with 8 bases identical to TRBD1. Germline-derived CDR1 and CDR2 are SQVTM and ANQGSEA. V shed 2 bases and J 5 bases; nucleotides not matched to a gene: 7. CDR3 length: 14 amino acids. The CDR3 sequence: CSVETGTGVETQYF. DNA of the CDR3: TGCAGCGTTGAAACCGGGACAGGAGTGGAGACCCAGTACTTC.

The chain links TRBV27 to TRBJ2-7; TRBD2 matches at 8 bases. The V gene end was trimmed by 3 bases and the J gene end by 3 bases; junction bases not matched to a gene: 4. Looked up from germline, CDR1 is MNHEY and CDR2 is SMNVEV (reference sequence). CDR3 length: 14 residues. The CDR3 DNA sequence: TGTGCCAGCAGTTTTCAAAGCGGGAGCTACGAGCAGTACTTC. This sequence encodes CASSFQSGSYEQYF.

The chain recombines TRBV7-9 with TRBJ2-1; TRBD2 matches 8 bases. The CDR3 extends over 17 amino acids. With V trimmed by 4 bases and J by 0 bases, 8 bases remained unmatched. Germline assignment: CDR1 SEHNR and CDR2 FQNEAQ (reference sequence). CDR3 sequence: CASSWPLAGGSYNEQFF. CDR3 in DNA: TGTGCCAGCAGCTGGCCCCTCGCGGGAGGCTCCTACAATGAGCAGTTCTTC.

A single count supports this clone. V gene TRBV5-4 combines with J gene TRBJ1-2, with D possibly TRBD1 on 5 matching bases. Trimming took 0 bases from V and 2 from J, leaving 11 bases between them. CDR1 and CDR2 from the germline V gene are SGHNT and YYREEE (reference sequence). This CDR3 region has 15 residues. The CDR3 is CASSLEGRVNYGYTF. The CDR3 coding sequence is TGTGCCAGCAGCTTGGAAGGCAGGGTGAACTATGGCTACACCTTC.

The chain combines TRBV6-5 with TRBJ1-6; maybe TRBD1 (5 bases). Germline lookup yields CDR1 MNHEY and CDR2 SVGAGI. V was cut by 2 bases and J by 6 bases, with 11 bases left in between. The CDR3 length is 15 residues. In DNA form, the CDR3 reads TGTGCCAGCAGTTACGGGCGGGGGGGTAATTCACCCCTCCACTTT. It codes for CASSYGRGGNSPLHF.

There are a few counts of this clone. The J gene is TRBJ2-5, the V gene TRBV19, with 9 bases fitting TRBD1. Trimming at V came to 7 bases and at J to 2 bases, leaving 14 bases not matched to a gene. Germline loops: CDR1 LNHDA, CDR2 SQIVND (reference sequence). The CDR3 covers 17 residues. The CDR3 coding sequence is TGTGCCAGTAAGGGCAGACAGGGGGTGGATCCACAAGAGACCCAGTACTTC. Its translation: CASKGRQGVDPQETQYF. The whole variable domain, filled in from reference TRBV19 and TRBJ2-5, reads DGGITQSPKYLFRKEGQNVTLSCEQNLNHDAMYWYRQDPGQGLRLIYYSQIVNDFQKGDIAEGYSVSREKKESFPLTVTSAQKNPTAFYLCASKGRQGVDPQETQYFGPGTRLLVL.

The chain has TRBV11-2 and TRBJ1-2; unclear D gene. Germline V gene data show CDR1 as SGHAT and CDR2 as FQNNGV. The germline V and J ends were trimmed by 5 bases and 4 bases, with 20 bases remaining between them. The CDR3 is made up of 16 amino acids. Written as DNA, the CDR3 is TGTGCCAGCAGCAACCCGTTAACAAGCAGGACCTATGGCTACACCTTC. Encoded protein: CASSNPLTSRTYGYTF. The whole variable domain, filled in from reference TRBV11-2 and TRBJ1-2, reads EAGVAQSPRYKIIEKRQSVAFWCNPISGHATLYWYQQILGQGPKLLIQFQNNGVVDDSQLPKDRFSAERLKGVDSTLKIQPAKLEDSAVYLCASSNPLTSRTYGYTFGSGTRLTVV.

The count of this clone is one. The V call is TRBV5-6, the J call TRBJ2-1; TRBD1 agrees at 10 bases. The CDR3 runs to 15 residues. Germline CDR1 reads SGHDT; CDR2 reads YYEEEE. V lost 0 bases to trimming and J lost 9 bases; unmatched junction nucleotides: 6. The CDR3 sequence is CASSLEGQGYGEQFF. CDR3 in DNA: TGTGCCAGCAGCTTGGAGGGACAGGGGTACGGTGAGCAGTTCTTC.

The CDR3 nucleotides read TGCGCCAGCAGCTTGGCCCCGACAGGGGGAAGATATGAGCAGTTCTTC. Its translation: CASSLAPTGGRYEQFF. The V gene is TRBV5-1, the J gene TRBJ2-1, with 9 positions matching TRBD1. Trimming at V came to 0 bases and at J to 8 bases, leaving 9 bases not matched to a gene. The germline gives CDR1 SGHRS, CDR2 YFSETQ. The CDR3 spans 16 residues.

This clone was observed a single time. This chain connects TRBV7-9 to TRBJ2-5; 7 bases align to TRBD2. J gave up 5 bases and V 0 bases, and 6 bases lay outside the gene matches. CDR3 size: 15 residues. The germline gives CDR1 SEHNR, CDR2 FQNEAQ (reference sequence). DNA for the CDR3: TGTGCCAGCAGCTTAGCGGCTAGCGGAGGGGAGACCCAGTACTTC. Encoded protein: CASSLAASGGETQYF.

This clone was observed a single time. This chain joins TRBV6-5 and TRBJ2-7; D perhaps matches TRBD2 (6 bases). V was trimmed by 6 bases and J by 11 bases, leaving 17 bases between them. Germline V gene data show CDR1 as MNHEY and CDR2 as SVGAGI. The CDR3 has 12 residues. In DNA, the CDR3 is TGTGCCAGCAGCTCACCCCCCGGGGGAGAGTACTTC. This translates into CASSSPPGGEYF.

The V and J genes are TRBV30 and TRBJ2-7; 10 bases align to TRBD1. Trimming cost V 5 bases and J 3 bases; bases outside gene matches: 4. The CDR3 is made up of 13 amino acids. In germline, CDR1 is GTSNPN, CDR2 SVGIG (reference sequence). The CDR3 DNA sequence: TGTGCCTGGGACAGGGGGCAACACTACGAGCAGTACTTC. Its translation is CAWDRGQHYEQYF. Variable domain in full (rest from reference TRBV30 and TRBJ2-7): SQTIHQWPATLVQPVGSPLSLECTVEGTSNPNLYWYRQAAGRGLQLLFYSVGIGQISSEVPQNLSASRPQDRQFILSSKKLLLSDSGFYLCAWDRGQHYEQYFGPGTRLTVT.

The chain carries TRBV14 and TRBJ1-4, with D maybe TRBD1 (5 bases). CDR3 length: 15 residues. Trimming took off 4 bases at V and 7 bases at J, with 16 bases between the two ends. Germline CDR1 reads SGHDN; CDR2 reads FVKESK. The CDR3 spells CASSPRDLAGEKLFF. DNA for the CDR3: TGTGCCAGCAGCCCCCGGGACCTGGCAGGTGAAAAACTGTTTTTT.

J is TRBJ2-1 and V is TRBV6-6; 9 nucleotides line up with TRBD1. This CDR3 spans 15 amino acids. V dropped 7 bases and J dropped 7; count of bases not matched to a gene: 11. The V gene's germline CDR1 is MNHNY and CDR2 SVGAGI (reference sequence). CDR3 coding DNA: TGTGCCAGCAATTTTCGGGGACAGGGTGGGAATGAGCAGTTCTTC. Protein: CASNFRGQGGNEQFF.

The chain couples TRBV19 to TRBJ1-5; D perhaps matches TRBD1 (5 bases). This CDR3 contains 14 residues. V was trimmed by 6 bases and J by 6 bases, leaving 15 bases between them. CDR1 and CDR2 from the germline V gene are LNHDA and SQIVND (reference sequence). The CDR3 DNA follows: TGTGCCAGTAGCTCCGTGGGGGGTTCTCAGCCCCAGCATTTT. Translation gives CASSSVGGSQPQHF.